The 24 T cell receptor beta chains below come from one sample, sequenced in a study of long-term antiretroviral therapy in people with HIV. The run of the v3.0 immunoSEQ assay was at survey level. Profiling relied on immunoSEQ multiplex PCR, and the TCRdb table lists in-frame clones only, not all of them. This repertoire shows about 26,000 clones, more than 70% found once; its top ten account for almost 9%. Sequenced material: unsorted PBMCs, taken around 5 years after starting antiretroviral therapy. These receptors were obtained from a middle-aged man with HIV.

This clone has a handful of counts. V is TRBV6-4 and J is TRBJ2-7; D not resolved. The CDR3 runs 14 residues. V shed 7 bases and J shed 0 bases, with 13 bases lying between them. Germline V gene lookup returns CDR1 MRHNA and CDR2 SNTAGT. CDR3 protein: CASKAGPHSYEQYF. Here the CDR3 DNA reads TGTGCCAGCAAAGCCGGGCCCCACTCCTACGAGCAGTACTTC.

The CDR3 reads CASSLQGAANTEAFF. CDR3 nucleotides: TGCGCCAGCAGCTTGCAGGGGGCGGCGAACACTGAAGCTTTCTTT. The V and J genes are TRBV5-1 and TRBJ1-1, with TRBD1 identical over 8 bases. Losses at the gene ends were 1 base for V and 1 base for J; bases not matched to a gene: 3. The CDR3 length is 15 residues. Germline assignment: CDR1 SGHRS and CDR2 YFSETQ. The full variable domain, its missing parts supplied by reference TRBV5-1 and TRBJ1-1, is KAGVTQTPRYLIKTRGQQVTLSCSPISGHRSVSWYQQTPGQGLQFLFEYFSETQRNKGNFPGRFSGRQFSNSRSEMNVSTLELGDSALYLCASSLQGAANTEAFFGQGTRLTVV.

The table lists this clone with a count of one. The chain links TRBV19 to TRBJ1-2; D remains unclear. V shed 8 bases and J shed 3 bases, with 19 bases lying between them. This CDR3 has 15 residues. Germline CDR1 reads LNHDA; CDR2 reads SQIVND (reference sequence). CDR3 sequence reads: CASVSGRHLDYGYTF. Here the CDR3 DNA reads TGTGCCAGTGTGAGCGGCAGGCACCTAGACTATGGCTACACCTTC.

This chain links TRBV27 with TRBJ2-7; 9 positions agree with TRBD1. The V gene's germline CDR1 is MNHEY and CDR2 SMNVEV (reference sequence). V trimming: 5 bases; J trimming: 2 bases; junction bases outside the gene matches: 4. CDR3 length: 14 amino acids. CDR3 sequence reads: CASSKQGAPYEQYF. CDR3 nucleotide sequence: TGTGCCAGCAGTAAACAGGGGGCCCCCTACGAGCAGTACTTC.

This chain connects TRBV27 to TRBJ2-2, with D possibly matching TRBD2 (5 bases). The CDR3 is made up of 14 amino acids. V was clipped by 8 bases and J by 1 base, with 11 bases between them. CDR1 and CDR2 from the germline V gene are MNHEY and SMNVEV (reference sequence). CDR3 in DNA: TGTGCCAGCCTTACTAGAATGAACACCGGGGAGCTGTTTTTT. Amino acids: CASLTRMNTGELFF.

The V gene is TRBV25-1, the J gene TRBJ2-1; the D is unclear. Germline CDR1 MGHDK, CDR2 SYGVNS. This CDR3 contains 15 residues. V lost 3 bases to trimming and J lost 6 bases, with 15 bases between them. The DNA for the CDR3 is TGTGCCAGCAGTGACCAAAAAGGGCTCCTCAATGAGCAGTTCTTC. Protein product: CASSDQKGLLNEQFF.

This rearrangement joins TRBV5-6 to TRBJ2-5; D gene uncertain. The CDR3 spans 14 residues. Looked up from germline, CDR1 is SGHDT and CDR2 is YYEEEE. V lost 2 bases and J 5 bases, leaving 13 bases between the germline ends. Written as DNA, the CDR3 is TGTGCCAGCAGCTTCTTTCAAGCAAAGGAGACCCAGTACTTC. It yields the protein CASSFFQAKETQYF.

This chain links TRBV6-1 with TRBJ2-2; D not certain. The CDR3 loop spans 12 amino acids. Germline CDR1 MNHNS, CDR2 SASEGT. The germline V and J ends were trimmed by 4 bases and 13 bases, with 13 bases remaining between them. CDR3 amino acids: CASSGQWVGLFF. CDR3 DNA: TGTGCCAGCAGTGGCCAGTGGGTCGGGCTGTTTTTT.

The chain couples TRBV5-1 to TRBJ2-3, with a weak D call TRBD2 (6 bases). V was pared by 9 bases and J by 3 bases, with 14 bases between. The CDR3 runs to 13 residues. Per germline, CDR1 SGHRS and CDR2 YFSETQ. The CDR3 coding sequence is TGCGCCACAGGGACTGGTCATACAGATACGCAGTATTTT. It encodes CATGTGHTDTQYF.

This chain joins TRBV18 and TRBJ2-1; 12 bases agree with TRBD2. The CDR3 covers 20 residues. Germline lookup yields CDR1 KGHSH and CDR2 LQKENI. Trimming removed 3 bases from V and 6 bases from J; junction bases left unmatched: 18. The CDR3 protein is CASSPDWQPTSGSSLNEQFF. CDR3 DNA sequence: TGTGCCAGCTCACCCGACTGGCAACCGACTAGCGGGAGTAGTCTCAATGAGCAGTTCTTC.

The CDR3: CASSQRQGADTQYF. DNA of the CDR3: TGTGCCAGCAGTCAAAGACAGGGGGCAGATACGCAGTATTTT. This sequence joins TRBV28 and TRBJ2-3; TRBD1 agrees at 9 bases. This CDR3 region has 14 residues. After removal of 5 bases from V and 4 bases from J, the junction contained 4 bases not matched to a gene. CDR1 and CDR2 (germline): MDHEN, SYDVKM.

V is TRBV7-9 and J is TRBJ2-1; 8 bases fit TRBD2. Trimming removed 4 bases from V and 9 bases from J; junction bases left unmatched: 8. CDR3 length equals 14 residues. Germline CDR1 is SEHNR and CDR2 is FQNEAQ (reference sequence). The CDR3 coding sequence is TGTGCCAGCAGCTATGGACTAGCTCTAATTGAGCAGTTCTTC. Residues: CASSYGLALIEQFF. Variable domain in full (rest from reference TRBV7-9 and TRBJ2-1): DTGVSQNPRHKITKRGQNVTFRCDPISEHNRLYWYRQTLGQGPEFLTYFQNEAQLEKSRLLSDRFSAERPKGSFSTLEIQRTEQGDSAMYLCASSYGLALIEQFFGPGTRLTVL.

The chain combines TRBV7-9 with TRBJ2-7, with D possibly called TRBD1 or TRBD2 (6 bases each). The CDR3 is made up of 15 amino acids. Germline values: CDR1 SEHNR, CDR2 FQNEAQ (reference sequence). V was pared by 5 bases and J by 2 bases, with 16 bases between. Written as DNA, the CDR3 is TGTGCCAGCAGCCCCCAGAGGGGGACTCCCTACGAGCAGTACTTC. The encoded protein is CASSPQRGTPYEQYF.

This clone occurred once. This chain's CDR3 is CASSFFGEAGNTIYF. The DNA of the CDR3 is TGCGCCAGCAGCTTTTTTGGGGAAGCTGGAAACACCATATATTTT. This rearrangement joins TRBV5-1 to TRBJ1-3; D not certain. Germline V gives CDR1 SGHRS, CDR2 YFSETQ. There are 15 residues in the CDR3. V was shortened by 2 bases and J by 2 bases, with 11 bases between the two germline ends.

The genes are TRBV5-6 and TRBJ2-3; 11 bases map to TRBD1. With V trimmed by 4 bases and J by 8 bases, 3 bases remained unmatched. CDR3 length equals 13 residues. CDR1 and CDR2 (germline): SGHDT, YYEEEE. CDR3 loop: CASSPGTGGTQYF. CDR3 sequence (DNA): TGTGCCAGCAGCCCCGGGACAGGGGGTACGCAGTATTTT.

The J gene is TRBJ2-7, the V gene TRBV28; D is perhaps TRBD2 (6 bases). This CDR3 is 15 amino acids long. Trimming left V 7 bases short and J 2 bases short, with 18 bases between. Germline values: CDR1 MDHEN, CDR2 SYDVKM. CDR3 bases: TGTGCCAGCATTGGCGCGGCGGGGACCGCCTACGAGCAGTACTTC. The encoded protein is CASIGAAGTAYEQYF.

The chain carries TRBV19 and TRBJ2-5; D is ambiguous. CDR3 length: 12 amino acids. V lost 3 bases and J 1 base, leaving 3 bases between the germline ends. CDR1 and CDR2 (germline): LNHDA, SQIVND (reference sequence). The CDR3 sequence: CASSISQETQYF. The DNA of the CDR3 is TGTGCCAGTAGTATCAGCCAAGAGACCCAGTACTTC.

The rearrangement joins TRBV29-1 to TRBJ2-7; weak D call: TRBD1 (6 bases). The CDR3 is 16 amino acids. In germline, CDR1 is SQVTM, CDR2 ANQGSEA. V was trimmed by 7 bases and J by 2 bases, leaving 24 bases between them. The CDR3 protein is CSDERDGTPITYEQYF. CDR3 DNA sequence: TGCAGCGACGAAAGGGACGGGACACCTATTACCTACGAGCAGTACTTC.

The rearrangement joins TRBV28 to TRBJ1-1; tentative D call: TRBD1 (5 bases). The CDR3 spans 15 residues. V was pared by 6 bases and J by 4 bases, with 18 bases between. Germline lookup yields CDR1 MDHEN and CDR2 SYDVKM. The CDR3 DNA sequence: TGTGCCAGCAGAATAGGGGATTCGAGACGCACTGAAGCTTTCTTT. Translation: CASRIGDSRRTEAFF.

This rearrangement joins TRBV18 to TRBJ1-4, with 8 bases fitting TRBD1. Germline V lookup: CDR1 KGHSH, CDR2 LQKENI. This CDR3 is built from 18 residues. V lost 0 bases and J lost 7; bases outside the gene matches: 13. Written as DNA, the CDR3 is TGTGCCAGCTCACCACCCGGGACAGGTATGGGAGGAGGTGAAAAACTGTTTTTT. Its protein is CASSPPGTGMGGGEKLFF.

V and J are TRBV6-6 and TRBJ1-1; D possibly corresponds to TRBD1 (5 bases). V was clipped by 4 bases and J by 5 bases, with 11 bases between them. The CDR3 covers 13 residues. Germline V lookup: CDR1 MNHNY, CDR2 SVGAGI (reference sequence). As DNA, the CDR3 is TGTGCCAGCAGTTTGGGGACGTCTACTGAAGCTTTCTTT. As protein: CASSLGTSTEAFF.

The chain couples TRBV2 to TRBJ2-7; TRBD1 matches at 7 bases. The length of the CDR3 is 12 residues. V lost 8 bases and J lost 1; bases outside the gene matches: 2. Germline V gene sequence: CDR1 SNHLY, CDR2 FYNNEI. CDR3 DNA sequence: TGTGCCAGCCTGGGACAGTCCTACGAGCAGTACTTC. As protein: CASLGQSYEQYF. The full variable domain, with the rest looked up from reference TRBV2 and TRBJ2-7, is EPEVTQTPSHQVTQMGQEVILRCVPISNHLYFYWYRQILGQKVEFLVSFYNNEISEKSEIFDDQFSVERPDGSNFTLKIRSTKLEDSAMYFCASLGQSYEQYFGPGTRLTVT.

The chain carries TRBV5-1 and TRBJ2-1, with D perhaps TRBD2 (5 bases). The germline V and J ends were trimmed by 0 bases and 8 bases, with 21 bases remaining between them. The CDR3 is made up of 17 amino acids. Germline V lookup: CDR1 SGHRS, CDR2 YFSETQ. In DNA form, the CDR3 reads TGCGCCAGCAGCTTGGATTCTGGACCGATTCCGAGGGATGAGCAGTTCTTC. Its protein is CASSLDSGPIPRDEQFF.

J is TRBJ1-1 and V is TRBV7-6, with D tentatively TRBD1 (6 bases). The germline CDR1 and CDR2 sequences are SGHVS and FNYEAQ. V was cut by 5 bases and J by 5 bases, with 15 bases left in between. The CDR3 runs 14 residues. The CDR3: CASSPTGGRTEAFF. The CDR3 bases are TGTGCCAGCAGCCCCACCGGGGGCCGGACTGAAGCTTTCTTT.